Described below is a single T cell receptor beta chain sequence and its context. The antigen remains unidentified. This record belongs to a study of shared clonotypes between healthy human individuals. The overall study: Three CD4 naive, three CD4 memory, two CD8 naive and one CD8 memory plate were used per donor.

Here immunoSEQ multiplex PCR was the method, and the copy in TCRdb shows in-frame clones only, minus some. Seen here are over a million clones, more than 95% observed once, and the top ten hold over 1%. The CDR3 is 15 residues long. V was cut by 4 bases and J by 4 bases, with 17 bases left in between. Germline CDR1 is SGHNT and CDR2 is YYREEE (reference sequence). Study results and caveats: Larger richness was generally estimated for naive than memory subsets.

This chain uses TRBV5-4 with TRBJ1-1; D gene uncertain. This TCR derives from a man aged 30 to 45 in good health. The sample was naive CD4+ T cells sorted from blood. As to subset: CD45RA+ positively selected. The CDR3 DNA is TGTGCCAGCAGCCCCCCCTTGGGCGGCGGCACTGAAGCTTTCTTT. As protein: CASSPPLGGGTEAFF.